The 17 T cell receptor beta chains below were found in one sample sequenced in a study of T cell repertoires in cytomegalovirus infection. One entry per CDR3 protein, called by TCRdb with MiXCR from the reads. Here the sample spans about 250,000 distinct CDR3 sequences, 12% being singletons. Sequencing was carried out using PBMCs. These receptors came from a human donor in good health (CMV status not recorded). Some clones in this sample may be carry-over from other donors' samples.

The chain uses TRBV29-1 and TRBJ2-1; 10 bases line up with TRBD2. The V and J ends lost 7 bases and 3 bases, in that order; junction bases with no gene match: 15. Germline values: CDR1 SQVTM, CDR2 ANQGSEA. The CDR3 consists of 17 residues. The CDR3 DNA follows: TGCAGCGCTTACTCGGTAGCGGGAGGCCAGGGCTACAATGAGCAGTTCTTC. It specifies CSAYSVAGGQGYNEQFF.

The chain links TRBV4-3 to TRBJ2-2; 8 nucleotides align to TRBD1. This CDR3 has 17 amino acids. The V segment lost 4 bases and the J segment 3 bases; nucleotides outside the gene matches: 10. Germline values: CDR1 LGHNA, CDR2 YSLEER. The DNA of the CDR3 is TGCGCCAGCAGCCCCAGTCAGGGGGCGATGGACACCGGGGAGCTGTTTTTT. Encoded protein: CASSPSQGAMDTGELFF.

This clonotype was found many times. V and J are TRBV10-3 and TRBJ1-2; D ambiguous. This CDR3 has 14 amino acids. V was clipped by 2 bases and J by 2 bases, with 9 bases between them. Germline assignment: CDR1 ENHRY and CDR2 SYGVKD. DNA for the CDR3: TGTGCCATCAGTGAGCCCGGGAAAAACTATGGCTACACCTTC. As protein: CAISEPGKNYGYTF.

This clonotype was picked up many times. The chain uses TRBV7-9 and TRBJ1-3, with D hard to call. The CDR3 runs 13 residues. Germline V gene data show CDR1 as SEHNR and CDR2 as FQNEAQ (reference sequence). V lost 6 bases to trimming and J lost 0 bases, with 6 bases between them. This CDR3 reads CASRLGSGNTIYF. The CDR3 DNA sequence: TGTGCCAGCAGGCTAGGCTCTGGAAACACCATATATTTT.

The chain combines TRBV29-1 with TRBJ1-1; no clear D gene. V lost 5 bases to trimming and J lost 10 bases, with 14 bases between them. Germline assignment: CDR1 SQVTM and CDR2 ANQGSEA. This CDR3 region has 11 residues. The CDR3 region has the DNA TGCAGCGTTTCCCCCGGCGGGAGAGCTTTCTTT. Translating it yields CSVSPGGRAFF.

At least ten counts were recorded for this clonotype. The chain has TRBV7-2 and TRBJ2-5, with 7 bases lining up with TRBD2. Germline CDR1 is SGHTA and CDR2 is FQGNSA. J gave up 5 bases and V 4 bases, and 13 bases lay outside the gene matches. This CDR3 is built from 16 residues. CDR3 sequence (DNA): TGTGCCAGCAGCTCCTTCCGGGTGGGGGGAGGGGAGACCCAGTACTTC. This codes for CASSSFRVGGGETQYF.

The sample holds many counts of this clonotype. This chain links TRBV6-2 or TRBV6-3 with TRBJ1-4; 7 bases are shared with TRBD1. The CDR3 is made up of 15 amino acids. Germline V gene data show CDR1 as MNHEY and CDR2 as SVGEGT. With 2 bases clipped from V and 7 bases from J, the junction kept 7 bases outside the gene matches. The chain's CDR3 is CASSYRGRKFEKLFF. Here the CDR3 DNA reads TGTGCCAGCAGTTACAGGGGGCGCAAGTTTGAAAAACTGTTTTTT.

This clonotype was observed at least ten times. This chain uses TRBV7-3 with TRBJ2-2; TRBD1 aligns across 7 bases. The CDR3 is 13 residues long. J lost 6 bases, V lost 3 bases, and 1 base had no gene match. Germline CDR1 is SGHTA and CDR2 is FQGTGA. CDR3 protein: CASSFQGAGELFF. The CDR3 DNA reads as TGTGCCAGCAGCTTTCAGGGGGCCGGGGAGCTGTTTTTT.

This clonotype was recorded many times. This chain uses TRBV7-9 with TRBJ2-7, with 9 bases lining up with TRBD2. The V gene's germline CDR1 is SEHNR and CDR2 FQNEAQ (reference sequence). Trimming cost V 2 bases and J 0 bases; bases outside gene matches: 8. CDR3 size: 17 residues. The CDR3 loop reads CASSLIGLAGYSYEQYF. The CDR3 nucleotides read TGTGCCAGCAGCTTAATCGGTCTAGCGGGATACTCCTACGAGCAGTACTTC.

At least ten counts were recorded for this clonotype. The chain joins TRBV12-3 or TRBV12-4 to TRBJ2-6; unclear D gene. Trimming took off 7 bases at V and 0 bases at J, with 13 bases between the two ends. The CDR3 contains 16 residues. The CDR3 is CASTPSSTSGANVLTF. Written as DNA, the CDR3 is TGTGCCAGCACCCCCTCATCGACCTCTGGGGCCAACGTCCTGACTTTC.

This clonotype was seen many times. This chain joins TRBV7-8 and TRBJ2-5; 7 nucleotides agree with TRBD2. The CDR3 is 14 residues long. The germline V gene encodes CDR1 SGHVS and CDR2 FQNEAQ. V dropped 5 bases and J dropped 7; count of bases not matched to a gene: 10. CDR3 region: CASSQAPGGGTQYF. CDR3 nucleotide sequence: TGTGCCAGCAGCCAAGCTCCGGGGGGTGGGACCCAGTACTTC.

This clonotype appeared a few times. V usage is TRBV28 and J usage is TRBJ1-1; a possible D gene is TRBD1 (6 bases). Trimming removed 1 base from V and 7 bases from J, with 16 bases in between. Germline-derived CDR1 and CDR2 are MDHEN and SYDVKM. The CDR3 extends over 15 amino acids. CDR3 residues: CASSLSRVVGGEAFF. Written as DNA, the CDR3 is TGTGCCAGCAGTTTATCTAGAGTGGTAGGGGGTGAAGCTTTCTTT.

The table lists this clonotype with a few counts. The gene calls are TRBV29-1 and TRBJ2-6; D remains unclear. V lost 0 bases and J 4 bases, leaving 10 bases between the germline ends. This CDR3 region has 15 residues. The germline V gene encodes CDR1 SQVTM and CDR2 ANQGSEA. The CDR3 sequence: CSVEETGGGANVLTF. CDR3 nucleotide sequence: TGCAGCGTTGAAGAAACGGGCGGCGGGGCCAACGTCCTGACTTTC.

This clonotype turned up a few times. The CDR3 sequence: CATSDPGAMGTDTQYF. CDR3 in DNA: TGTGCCACCAGTGATCCGGGGGCGATGGGCACAGATACGCAGTATTTT. The chain combines TRBV24-1 with TRBJ2-3; D possibly uses TRBD1 or TRBD2 (6 bases each). V shed 3 bases and J shed 1 base, with 13 bases lying between them. Germline V gives CDR1 KGHDR, CDR2 SFDVKD. The CDR3 spans 16 residues.

The rearrangement uses TRBV28 and TRBJ2-4; D is possibly TRBD1 (6 bases). The CDR3 spans 14 residues. Looked up from germline, CDR1 is MDHEN and CDR2 is SYDVKM. The ends were cut back, 4 bases at V and 7 bases at J, with 14 bases in the middle. For the CDR3, the DNA is TGTGCCAGCAGTTCCACAGGGTGGAGCAACATTCAGTACTTC. The encoded protein is CASSSTGWSNIQYF.

This clonotype came up a few times. The rearrangement links TRBV4-3 to TRBJ2-3; 8 bases fit TRBD2. CDR1 LGHNA and CDR2 YSLEER come from the germline V gene. This CDR3 has 15 residues. The V gene end was trimmed by 0 bases and the J gene end by 4 bases; junction bases not matched to a gene: 3. The CDR3 DNA sequence: TGCGCCAGCAGCCAAGACAGCGGGGGATCAGATACGCAGTATTTT. It encodes CASSQDSGGSDTQYF.

A note on this clonotype: The junction departs from the called germline gene at one end, perhaps through a read error. The chain joins TRBV7-2 to TRBJ2-5, with D tentatively TRBD1 (6 bases). Germline CDR1 SGHTA, CDR2 FQGNSA. CDR3 length: 14 amino acids. CDR3 sequence: CASSLTGRLETKYF. For the CDR3, the DNA is TGTGCCAGCAGCTTAACAGGGAGATTGGAGACCAAGTACTTC.